A selection of T cell receptor beta chains follows, all from one sample in a study of regulatory T cells in long-lasting Graves disease. TCRdb analysed the multiplex PCR reads with MiXCR anew, one entry per CDR3 protein. The sample lists about 440,000 distinct CDR3 sequences, around 15% occurring once. The data were also submitted as part of a second study, on T cells in Graves' hyperthyroidism and ophthalmopathy.

This specimen was peripheral blood mononuclear cells (PBMCs), taken at new diagnosis, from a patient treated with antithyroid drugs. All receptors come from a woman aged 30 to 39 with Graves disease. CDR3s include the opening cysteine and the closing phenylalanine or tryptophan. Each record gives: D gene, clone size, V gene, J gene, CDR3 DNA, CDR3 protein. The D gene is left open where the match is weak. Not every row has a clone size; where given, it reads once, few, many or a size class.

D gene: -; clone size: many; V gene: TRBV7-9; J gene: TRBJ2-2; CDR3 DNA: TGTGCCAGCGGGCGGGTAGCCAGCACCGGGGAGCTGTTTTTT; CDR3 protein: CASGRVASTGELFF
D gene: TRBD1; clone size: -; V gene: TRBV28; J gene: TRBJ2-7; CDR3 DNA: TGTGCCAGCAGTTTAGGGACAGAAAGGACCTACGAGCAGTACTTC; CDR3 protein: CASSLGTERTYEQYF
D gene: -; clone size: many; V gene: TRBV29-1; J gene: TRBJ1-5; CDR3 DNA: TGCAGCCCCCCTCCCACTAAGACAGGCCGCGGCAATCAGCCCCAGCATTTT; CDR3 protein: CSPPPTKTGRGNQPQHF
D gene: TRBD1; clone size: many; V gene: TRBV11-2; J gene: TRBJ2-2; CDR3 DNA: TGTGCCAGCAGCAAGGGACAGTACACCGGGGAGCTGTTTTTT; CDR3 protein: CASSKGQYTGELFF
D gene: TRBD1; clone size: many; V gene: TRBV2; J gene: TRBJ1-6; CDR3 DNA: TGTGCCAGCAGAGATGACAGGGGGGGCCCCGGAAATTCACCCCTCCACTTT; CDR3 protein: CASRDDRGGPGNSPLHF
D gene: TRBD1; clone size: -; V gene: TRBV29-1; J gene: TRBJ2-7; CDR3 DNA: TGCAGCGTTGAAACGGGACAGGGGGCACGCTACGAGCAGTACTTC; CDR3 protein: CSVETGQGARYEQYF
D gene: TRBD2; clone size: many; V gene: TRBV6-1; J gene: TRBJ2-5; CDR3 DNA: TGTGCCAGCAGTGAATACCCTAAGCTAGCGGGAGGAGAGACCCAGTACTTC; CDR3 protein: CASSEYPKLAGGETQYF
D gene: TRBD2; clone size: -; V gene: TRBV12-3/TRBV12-4; J gene: TRBJ2-2; CDR3 DNA: TGTGCCAGCAGACAGATAGCGGGAGGCACCGGGGAGCTGTTTTTT; CDR3 protein: CASRQIAGGTGELFF
D gene: TRBD2; clone size: many; V gene: TRBV10-3; J gene: TRBJ2-3; CDR3 DNA: TGTGCCATCAGTGCAGCGGGGACAGATACGCAGTATTTT; CDR3 protein: CAISAAGTDTQYF
D gene: -; clone size: -; V gene: TRBV13; J gene: TRBJ2-7; CDR3 DNA: TGTGCCAGCAGCTTACGGGAGTACAGGAACGAGCAGTACTTC; CDR3 protein: CASSLREYRNEQYF
D gene: -; clone size: many; V gene: TRBV12-3/TRBV12-4; J gene: TRBJ2-7; CDR3 DNA: TGTGCCAGCAGTTGGGGACATCTCTACGAGCAGTACTTC; CDR3 protein: CASSWGHLYEQYF
D gene: TRBD1; clone size: -; V gene: TRBV6-1; J gene: TRBJ1-5; CDR3 DNA: TGTGCCAGCAGTCCTACAGGGGGCCGGCAGCCCCAGCATTTT; CDR3 protein: CASSPTGGRQPQHF
D gene: TRBD2; clone size: many; V gene: TRBV6-2/TRBV6-3; J gene: TRBJ2-1; CDR3 DNA: TGTGCCAGCAGTTACCCAGCAGGAGCGGGAGTGCTTCTTGAGCAGTTCTTC; CDR3 protein: CASSYPAGAGVLLEQFF
D gene: TRBD2; clone size: many; V gene: TRBV12-5; J gene: TRBJ2-1; CDR3 DNA: TGTGCTAGTGGTTCCCTAGCGGACAATGAGCAGTTCTTC; CDR3 protein: CASGSLADNEQFF
D gene: -; clone size: -; V gene: TRBV7-8; J gene: TRBJ1-6; CDR3 DNA: TGTGCCAGCAGCATCAGGAGGGATAATTCACCCCTCCACTTT; CDR3 protein: CASSIRRDNSPLHF
D gene: -; clone size: many; V gene: TRBV7-2; J gene: TRBJ1-2; CDR3 DNA: TGTGCCAGCAGCTTACAGGGAGAGTATGGCTACACCTTC; CDR3 protein: CASSLQGEYGYTF
D gene: TRBD1; clone size: -; V gene: TRBV29-1; J gene: TRBJ2-1; CDR3 DNA: TGCAGCGTTGAAGATCCACAGGGGGTAGAGTGGGGAGGTGAGCAGTTCTTC; CDR3 protein: CSVEDPQGVEWGGEQFF
D gene: -; clone size: -; V gene: TRBV7-2; J gene: TRBJ2-2; CDR3 DNA: TGTGCCAGCAGGGACCCAGGGGTTTCCGGGGAGCTGTTTTTT; CDR3 protein: CASRDPGVSGELFF
D gene: -; clone size: many; V gene: TRBV2; J gene: TRBJ2-2; CDR3 DNA: TGTGCCAGTACCCTTACATCCCACACCGGGGAGCTGTTTTTT; CDR3 protein: CASTLTSHTGELFF
D gene: -; clone size: few; V gene: TRBV20-1; J gene: TRBJ2-1; CDR3 DNA: TGCAGTGCCGACGGCTTCGAGCAGTTCTTC; CDR3 protein: CSADGFEQFF
D gene: TRBD2; clone size: few; V gene: TRBV10-2; J gene: TRBJ2-5; CDR3 DNA: TGCGCCAGCAGCCGCGGGGGGGGCTCGGAGACCCAGTACTTC; CDR3 protein: CASSRGGGSETQYF
D gene: -; clone size: few; V gene: TRBV4-1; J gene: TRBJ2-5; CDR3 DNA: TGCGCCAGCAGCCAAGTTCGGGACCAGGGTTGGGAGACCCAGTACTTC; CDR3 protein: CASSQVRDQGWETQYF
D gene: -; clone size: -; V gene: TRBV5-6; J gene: TRBJ2-1; CDR3 DNA: TGTGCCAGCAGCTTGAGGGGGAGAGAGCAGTTCTTC; CDR3 protein: CASSLRGREQFF
D gene: -; clone size: few; V gene: TRBV12-3/TRBV12-4; J gene: TRBJ2-5; CDR3 DNA: TGTGCCAGCAGTTCCCTCCAAGGAGGGCAAGAGACCCAGTACTTC; CDR3 protein: CASSSLQGGQETQYF
D gene: -; clone size: many; V gene: TRBV12-3/TRBV12-4; J gene: TRBJ2-3; CDR3 DNA: TGTGCCAGCAGTTTAGCGGCAGGTACGACAGATACGCAGTATTTT; CDR3 protein: CASSLAAGTTDTQYF
D gene: TRBD2; clone size: -; V gene: TRBV12-3/TRBV12-4; J gene: TRBJ2-1; CDR3 DNA: TGTGCCAGCACCCCGACTAGCGGGAGAGTCAATGAGCAGTTCTTC; CDR3 protein: CASTPTSGRVNEQFF
D gene: -; clone size: many; V gene: TRBV28; J gene: TRBJ1-5; CDR3 DNA: TGTGCCAGCAGTGCCTCCGGTTCTAGCCAGCCCCAGCATTTT; CDR3 protein: CASSASGSSQPQHF
D gene: -; clone size: -; V gene: TRBV24-1; J gene: TRBJ2-1; CDR3 DNA: TGTGCCACCAGTGAACTAGAACGAGACGAGCAGTTCTTC; CDR3 protein: CATSELERDEQFF
D gene: TRBD1; clone size: few; V gene: TRBV14; J gene: TRBJ1-2; CDR3 DNA: TGTGCCAGCAGCCAAGCCGATACAGGGGAGTATGGCTACACCTTC; CDR3 protein: CASSQADTGEYGYTF
D gene: -; clone size: few; V gene: TRBV4-1; J gene: TRBJ2-4; CDR3 DNA: TGCGCCAGCAGCGCCCAGGTTGGAGCCTCAAAAAACATTCAGTACTTC; CDR3 protein: CASSAQVGASKNIQYF
D gene: -; clone size: many; V gene: TRBV2; J gene: TRBJ2-5; CDR3 DNA: TGTGCCAGCAGTGGGGAGGGGGCCGGGTCGGACCAGTACTTC; CDR3 protein: CASSGEGAGSDQYF
D gene: -; clone size: -; V gene: TRBV14; J gene: TRBJ1-1; CDR3 DNA: TGTGCCAGCAGCCAAGGGGGAGGGATGTATGCCACTGAAGCTTTCTTT; CDR3 protein: CASSQGGGMYATEAFF
D gene: -; clone size: few; V gene: TRBV4-1; J gene: TRBJ1-3; CDR3 DNA: TGCGCCAGCAGCCAAGATTGGCAGGCTATAAACACCATATATTTT; CDR3 protein: CASSQDWQAINTIYF
D gene: TRBD2; clone size: many; V gene: TRBV6-5; J gene: TRBJ2-2; CDR3 DNA: TGTGCCAGCAGTTACGCCGGGGGGAGGCAGGCCACCGGGGAGCTGTTTTTT; CDR3 protein: CASSYAGGRQATGELFF
D gene: TRBD2; clone size: -; V gene: TRBV6-1; J gene: TRBJ2-7; CDR3 DNA: TGTGCCAGCAACCCACTAGCGGGAGGGCCCCCCTACGAGCAGTACTTC; CDR3 protein: CASNPLAGGPPYEQYF
D gene: -; clone size: many; V gene: TRBV27; J gene: TRBJ2-7; CDR3 DNA: TGTGCCAGCAGTTTATCGGCAGGGAGGAGCGAGCAGTACTTC; CDR3 protein: CASSLSAGRSEQYF
D gene: TRBD1; clone size: -; V gene: TRBV28; J gene: TRBJ2-1; CDR3 DNA: TGTGCCAGCAGTCTCCGGGACAGGGTCAATGAGCAGTTCTTC; CDR3 protein: CASSLRDRVNEQFF
D gene: -; clone size: many; V gene: TRBV20-1; J gene: TRBJ2-3; CDR3 DNA: TGCAGTGCTAGAGCCCGGGTTCCCACGGAGAGAGGAGATACGCAGTATTTT; CDR3 protein: CSARARVPTERGDTQYF
D gene: -; clone size: many; V gene: TRBV11-2; J gene: TRBJ2-7; CDR3 DNA: TGTGCCAGCAGCTCCACTCCCAGGGGACGGTCCTACGAGCAGTACTTC; CDR3 protein: CASSSTPRGRSYEQYF
D gene: -; clone size: many; V gene: TRBV27; J gene: TRBJ2-1; CDR3 DNA: TGTGCCAGCAGTGAAGCAGGACAGCTCTACAATGAGCAGTTCTTC; CDR3 protein: CASSEAGQLYNEQFF
D gene: -; clone size: few; V gene: TRBV4-1; J gene: TRBJ1-2; CDR3 DNA: TGCGCCAGCAGCCACCTCCGGCCAAGGGGAGGCTACACCTTC; CDR3 protein: CASSHLRPRGGYTF
D gene: TRBD2; clone size: few; V gene: TRBV5-5; J gene: TRBJ2-1; CDR3 DNA: TGTGCCAGCAGCCGGGAAGGACTAGCGGGAGGCCGAGGTGAGCAGTTCTTC; CDR3 protein: CASSREGLAGGRGEQFF
D gene: -; clone size: many; V gene: TRBV20-1; J gene: TRBJ2-1; CDR3 DNA: TGCAGTGCTAGAAGGCGTGTTAGGGACAATGAGCAGTTCTTC; CDR3 protein: CSARRRVRDNEQFF
D gene: -; clone size: few; V gene: TRBV28; J gene: TRBJ2-1; CDR3 DNA: TGTGCCAGCCTAGACCGACGAGCGGGTGAGCAGTTCTTC; CDR3 protein: CASLDRRAGEQFF
D gene: -; clone size: many; V gene: TRBV6-5; J gene: TRBJ1-4; CDR3 DNA: TGTGCCAGCAGTTACGTTCCCGGGTTAAACGAAAAACTGTTTTTT; CDR3 protein: CASSYVPGLNEKLFF
D gene: -; clone size: many; V gene: TRBV5-1; J gene: TRBJ1-1; CDR3 DNA: TGCGCCAGCAGCTTGGCCCAACGGACTGAAGCTTTCTTT; CDR3 protein: CASSLAQRTEAFF
D gene: -; clone size: many; V gene: TRBV20-1; J gene: TRBJ2-3; CDR3 DNA: TGCAGTGCTTACAGCGGGAGCACAGATACGCAGTATTTT; CDR3 protein: CSAYSGSTDTQYF
D gene: TRBD2; clone size: many; V gene: TRBV3-1; J gene: TRBJ2-7; CDR3 DNA: TGTGCCAGCAGCCGCAGCGGGAGGGGCTACGAGCAGTACTTC; CDR3 protein: CASSRSGRGYEQYF
D gene: TRBD1; clone size: few; V gene: TRBV29-1; J gene: TRBJ2-7; CDR3 DNA: TGCAGCGTTGGCTCGGGACAGGGGGTCTACGAGCAGTACTTC; CDR3 protein: CSVGSGQGVYEQYF
D gene: -; clone size: many; V gene: TRBV11-1; J gene: TRBJ2-3; CDR3 DNA: TGTGCCAGCAGCTTAGGTCCTGGGACACTCACAGATACGCAGTATTTT; CDR3 protein: CASSLGPGTLTDTQYF
D gene: -; clone size: -; V gene: TRBV28; J gene: TRBJ2-5; CDR3 DNA: TGTGCCAGCTTGGAAGGGGGACAGACCCAGTACTTC; CDR3 protein: CASLEGGQTQYF